The present TCR beta chain was sequenced within a study of PD-1 blockade in mismatch repair-deficient tumors (dated by TCRdb to 2016 to 2017). As for the study more broadly: Between late 2013 and September 2016, the trial enrolled 70 to 100 consecutive patients with about twelve mismatch repair-deficient cancer types, every one of whom had been previously treated and was progressing. Tumor-associated T cell clones were tracked in the peripheral blood of patients responding to PD-1 blockade by deep sequencing of TCR CDR3 regions.

The library was prepared using the immunoSEQ multiplex PCR assay. TCRdb limited this immuneACCESS table to in-frame rearrangements with V and J called. A share of clones is missing; checked studies link under half to unresolved V genes, and the rest is unexplained. This sample holds under 85,000 clones; around four fifths were observed only once. The biggest ten clones account for approximately 5% of the sample. Study-wide conclusions, independent of this receptor: After pembrolizumab, tumor-resident clones, which were often undetectable in blood before treatment, expanded rapidly and then contracted, generally ahead of radiologic responses.

For every enrolled patient, mismatch repair deficiency was confirmed by either polymerase chain reaction or immunohistochemistry. TCR sequencing was carried out for a few patients who responded to pembrolizumab therapy. In the phase II trial, pembrolizumab PD-1 blockade was tested prospectively in advanced mismatch repair-deficient cancers, no matter which tissue of origin the cancers came from. Peripheral blood T cell samples were serially collected before and at multiple times after PD-1 blockade was started. Blood sampling time points were reported as weeks after the first dose of pembrolizumab. Notes on this clone: Its antigen is currently not known. It has no much larger one-base neighbor in the sample; base qualities were not kept.

In the germline V gene (reference sequence), CDR1 corresponds to SGHKS and CDR2 to YYEKEE. Measured from the cysteine to the phenylalanine, the CDR3 is 15 residues long. The DNA shown is the 45-base CDR3, in frame from base 1. V sheds 4 bases and J sheds 6 bases, leaving 16 bases between their ends. The clonotype was recovered from an adult with mismatch repair-deficient cancer. The rearrangement joined TRBV5-5 to TRBJ2-2; the D gene is perhaps TRBD2, from 7 matching bases. The specimen was peripheral blood, collected 2 weeks after starting pembrolizumab. The DNA is as follows: TGTGCCAGCAGCCTTCAGGCGGGGGCGGCCGGGGAGCTGTTTTTT. The translation is CASSLQAGAAGELFF. The entire variable domain, with the stretches around the CDR3 drawn from the reference TRBV5-5 and TRBJ2-2 proteins, is DAGVTQSPTHLIKTRGQQVTLRCSPISGHKSVSWYQQVLGQGPQFIFQYYEKEERGRGNFPDRFSARQFPNYSSELNVNALLLGDSALYLCASSLQAGAAGELFFGEGSRLTVL.